This T cell receptor (beta chain) was obtained from a study of blood T cell repertoires in COVID-19. This clone has more than one count but fewer than ten. Libraries were prepared by immunoSEQ multiplex PCR; TCRdb keeps only in-frame clonotypes and omits some of them. This sample carries approximately 130,000 clones, about 83% of them seen once, and the ten largest clones take around a tenth. Trimming shortened V by 2 bases and J by 7 bases, and 10 bases separated the two germline ends. CDR1 is SGHKS, CDR2 YYEKEE, per germline (reference sequence). The CDR3 contains 14 residues. The TCR was taken from a man between 40 and 49 years old with active or convalescent COVID-19. The chain employs TRBV5-5 and TRBJ1-6; no clear D gene. What was sequenced was peripheral blood. The DNA for the CDR3 is TGTGCCAGCAGCTTTCCGACGGAGAATTCACCCCTCCACTTT. Its translation: CASSFPTENSPLHF.